A single sample gave rise to the 14 T cell receptor beta chains below, sequenced in a study of human T cells and chemical hapten exposure (TCRdb year 2021). The library was obtained by RACE. Reads for this sample came from a NextSeq 500. The public reads were reprocessed in TCRdb via fastp at Q25 and MiXCR, keeping in-frame beta chains. Every entry covers one CDR3 protein and lists the most common genes and DNA from its rows. In this sample the table shows 380,000 or so distinct CDR3 sequences, approximately 5.8% of which occur a single time. Roughly 8.2% of the sample goes to the ten largest clones. Taken with the paper, the label for time point translates to: pre-sensitization, week 0. In the paper's terms, the treatment or condition label means: therapeutic diphenylcyclopropenone sensitization with weekly scalp DPC. The sample in question was whole blood, obtained in connection with sensitization to the hapten diphenylcyclopropenone (DPC). The receptors were gathered from a woman between 18 and 29 years old with alopecia areata. Some clones in this sample may be carry-over from other donors' samples.

As concerns this clonotype: Possible read error: a much larger clone is one base away. The V and J genes are TRBV6-6 and TRBJ1-1; D is undetermined. The germline V and J ends were trimmed by 2 bases and 0 bases, with 4 bases remaining between them. Germline V gene lookup returns CDR1 MNHNY and CDR2 SVGAGI (reference sequence). CDR3 length equals 13 residues. CDR3 sequence (DNA): TGTGCCAGCAGTTACGCCATGAACACTGAAGCTTTCTTT. It is translated as CASSYAMNTEAFF.

This clonotype was detected ten times or more. The CDR3 loop reads CASSLDTYEQYF. The DNA for the CDR3 is TGTGCCAGCAGCCTGGACACCTACGAGCAGTACTTC. The gene calls are TRBV28 and TRBJ2-7, with a possible D match to TRBD1 (5 bases). The V end lost 6 bases, the J end lost 2 bases, and 8 bases lay between the germline ends. The CDR3 is 12 amino acids. CDR1 is MDHEN, CDR2 SYDVKM, per germline.

This clonotype came up a few times. The V and J genes are TRBV5-4 and TRBJ2-7, with no clear D. CDR1 is SGHNT, CDR2 YYREEE, per germline (reference sequence). Deletions cut 4 bases from V and 2 bases from J, with 19 bases between. This CDR3 contains 16 residues. This chain's CDR3 is CASSDSQWASTYEQYF. The CDR3 DNA reads as TGTGCCAGCAGCGATTCCCAATGGGCCTCTACCTACGAGCAGTACTTC.

At least ten counts were recorded for this clonotype. The chain uses TRBV6-5 and TRBJ1-4, with 9 nucleotides matching TRBD1. The J segment lost 2 bases and the V segment lost 6 bases, leaving 4 bases of the junction unmatched. The CDR3 is made up of 15 amino acids. Germline V gives CDR1 MNHEY, CDR2 SVGAGI. The CDR3 region has the DNA TGTGCCAGCAGGCACAGGGGGCCGACTAATGAAAAACTGTTTTTT. Translated: CASRHRGPTNEKLFF.

This clonotype was counted only a few times. The gene calls are TRBV2 and TRBJ2-7; D is uncertain. The CDR3 totals 16 residues. V dropped 8 bases and J dropped 4 bases, with 24 bases sitting between them. Germline values: CDR1 SNHLY, CDR2 FYNNEI. DNA for the CDR3: TGTGCCAGCCGCCTTGAGCCGGGCCCAACCCCTTACGAGCAGTACTTC. It encodes CASRLEPGPTPYEQYF.

This clonotype was counted many times. The rearrangement links TRBV29-1 to TRBJ1-2; possibly TRBD1 for D (5 bases). Germline-derived CDR1 and CDR2 are SQVTM and ANQGSEA. The CDR3 contains 14 residues. V shed 4 bases and J shed 4 bases, with 16 bases lying between them. The CDR3 nucleotides read TGCAGCGTTGTAGGTGACAGTTTTCGCTATGGCTACACCTTC. It codes for CSVVGDSFRYGYTF.

This clonotype showed up just a few times. The rearrangement links TRBV19 to TRBJ1-2, with 8 bases aligning to TRBD1. The CDR3 runs 11 residues. V shed 6 bases, J shed 8 bases, and the junction held 2 bases outside the gene matches. The germline gives CDR1 LNHDA, CDR2 SQIVND (reference sequence). This chain's CDR3 is CASRTGVGYTF. The CDR3 DNA reads TGTGCCAGTAGGACAGGGGTGGGCTACACCTTC. The full variable domain, in which reference TRBV19 and TRBJ1-2 provide the parts outside the CDR3, is DGGITQSPKYLFRKEGQNVTLSCEQNLNHDAMYWYRQDPGQGLRLIYYSQIVNDFQKGDIAEGYSVSREKKESFPLTVTSAQKNPTAFYLCASRTGVGYTFGSGTRLTVV.

This clonotype appeared a few times. The chain joins TRBV12-3 or TRBV12-4 to TRBJ1-2; no clear D gene. This CDR3 has 12 amino acids. Trimming pared 1 base from V and 9 bases from J, leaving 9 bases between. CDR3 DNA sequence: TGTGCCAGCAGTTTAGAGGGAAGGCGCTACACCTTC. Encoded protein: CASSLEGRRYTF.

This clonotype was found once. This chain uses TRBV20-1 with TRBJ1-1; D gene ambiguous. The CDR3 totals 14 residues. V lost 4 bases, J lost 0 bases, and 12 bases lay in between. Germline lookup yields CDR1 DFQATT and CDR2 SNEGSKA (reference sequence). CDR3 coding DNA: TGCAGTGCTAAACAGTTGACCATGAACACTGAAGCTTTCTTT. Residues: CSAKQLTMNTEAFF.

The V call is TRBV10-3, the J call TRBJ2-3; perhaps TRBD1 as D (6 bases). V gave up 0 bases and J gave up 7 bases, with 14 bases separating them. Germline CDR1 is ENHRY and CDR2 is SYGVKD. The CDR3 is made up of 15 amino acids. The CDR3 DNA reads as TGTGCCATCAGTGAGTCGACCACAGGGTTAAATACGCAGTATTTT. Its translation: CAISESTTGLNTQYF.

The rearrangement uses TRBV10-3 and TRBJ2-3; D possibly uses TRBD1 or TRBD2 (5 bases each). Trimming pared 7 bases from V and 2 bases from J, leaving 13 bases between. Germline CDR1 is ENHRY and CDR2 is SYGVKD. The CDR3 is 14 residues long. The CDR3 loop is CAITRDPNTDTQYF. As DNA, the CDR3 is TGTGCCATCACCCGGGACCCTAACACAGATACGCAGTATTTT.

This clonotype was counted many times. The chain couples TRBV7-9 to TRBJ1-5; D is unresolved. The CDR3 has 14 amino acids. Germline assignment: CDR1 SEHNR and CDR2 FQNEAQ (reference sequence). Between the trimmed V and J ends, which lost 3 bases and 4 bases, there was a span of 10 bases. CDR3: CASSLSGVNQPQHF. DNA for the CDR3: TGTGCCAGCAGCTTGTCAGGAGTAAATCAGCCCCAGCATTTT.

This clonotype has more than one count but fewer than ten. The chain couples TRBV20-1 to TRBJ1-5; 7 bases line up with TRBD1. Looked up from germline, CDR1 is DFQATT and CDR2 is SNEGSKA (reference sequence). V shed 0 bases and J 10 bases; nucleotides not matched to a gene: 12. The CDR3 covers 15 residues. The CDR3 is CSARDLVAGGLPQHF. DNA of the CDR3: TGCAGTGCTAGAGATTTAGTGGCAGGGGGACTTCCCCAGCATTTT.

This clonotype has a handful of counts. The J gene is TRBJ1-2, the V gene TRBV4-1; 7 positions agree with TRBD1. The CDR3 extends over 16 amino acids. V lost 4 bases to trimming and J lost 4 bases; unmatched junction nucleotides: 12. Germline values: CDR1 MGHRA, CDR2 YSYEKL. CDR3 loop: CASSRQPGQSPYGYTF. The CDR3 bases are TGCGCCAGCAGCCGGCAGCCGGGACAGAGTCCCTATGGCTACACCTTC.